This TCR beta chain is from a study of T cells in narcolepsy. Background on the study: Donors had narcolepsy type 1 or type 2, or were healthy controls. Study-wide results and limits: Autoreactive HCRT-specific and TRIB2-specific clonotypes were marked in same-patient CSF-versus-blood CD4+ comparisons. Autoreactive clonotypes reportedly recurred in blood of same and different patients, not controls.

CDR3 length: 16 amino acids. V lost 4 bases and J lost 7, with 20 bases in between. Germline lookup yields CDR1 SGHRS and CDR2 YFSETQ. Comments on this clone: The antigen is unknown.

Only in-frame clones appear in the TCRdb table, and some are missing; sequencing was by immunoSEQ multiplex PCR. The sample lists 25,000 to 35,000 clones; roughly four fifths were seen once. The chain links TRBV5-1 to TRBJ1-4; D call uncertain. Sequenced sample: memory (CD45RA-) CD4+ T cells from blood. The source of this sequence is a human donor in good health. For the CDR3, the DNA is TGCGCCAGCAGCCCTGGGGATCGGCGGTTCGGTGAAAAACTGTTTTTT. Translation: CASSPGDRRFGEKLFF. The full variable domain, its missing parts supplied by reference TRBV5-1 and TRBJ1-4, is KAGVTQTPRYLIKTRGQQVTLSCSPISGHRSVSWYQQTPGQGLQFLFEYFSETQRNKGNFPGRFSGRQFSNSRSEMNVSTLELGDSALYLCASSPGDRRFGEKLFFGSGTQLSVL.